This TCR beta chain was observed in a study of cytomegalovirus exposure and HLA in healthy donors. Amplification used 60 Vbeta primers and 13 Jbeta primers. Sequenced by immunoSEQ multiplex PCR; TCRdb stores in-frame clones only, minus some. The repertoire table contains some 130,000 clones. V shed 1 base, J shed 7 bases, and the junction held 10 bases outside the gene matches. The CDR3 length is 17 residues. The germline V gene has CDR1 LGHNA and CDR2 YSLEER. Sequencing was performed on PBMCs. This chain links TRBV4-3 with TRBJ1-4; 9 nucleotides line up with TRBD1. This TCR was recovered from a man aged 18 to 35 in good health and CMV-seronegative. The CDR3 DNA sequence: TGCGCCAGCAGCCAAGGGCGGGACAGGGCGGGAGGTGAAAAACTGTTTTTT. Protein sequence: CASSQGRDRAGGEKLFF.